The T cell receptor (beta chain) under discussion was sequenced for a study of T cells in localized non-small cell lung cancer. The data were produced by immunoSEQ multiplex PCR, yet TCRdb's version contains in-frame clones alone and is incomplete. The profile covers tens of thousands of clones, with around four fifths appearing a single time and about 16% taken by the ten largest. The sample was peripheral blood, taken before any cancer treatment. The origin of this receptor is a male donor aged 60 or over with stage III squamous cell lung carcinoma.

Here the CDR3 DNA reads TGCGCCAGCAGCCAAGTTCCGTTGAACACTGAAGCTTTCTTT. This codes for CASSQVPLNTEAFF. This chain uses TRBV4-1 with TRBJ1-1, with D hard to call. The CDR3 is 14 residues long. Trimming took off 1 base at V and 0 bases at J, with 6 bases between the two ends. Germline CDR1 is MGHRA and CDR2 is YSYEKL.